A single sample is the source of the 19 T cell receptor beta chains below, sequenced in a study of T cell responses to AZD1222 COVID-19 vaccine. Clones were sequenced by immunoSEQ multiplex PCR, and TCRdb holds only the in-frame ones, with some missing. The sample has 110,000 or so clones; roughly 89% are singletons. The starting material was peripheral blood, obtained 28 days after the second AZD1222 dose. These receptor sequences come from an adult who received the AZD1222 COVID-19 vaccine.

The chain recombines TRBV19 with TRBJ2-7; TRBD2 agrees at 7 bases. The trim removed 5 bases at V and 3 bases at J, leaving 7 bases unmatched. The CDR3 sequence is 14 residues long. From germline, CDR1 is LNHDA and CDR2 SQIVND (reference sequence). The CDR3 loop is CASSSGTTHYEQYF. The CDR3 DNA follows: TGTGCCAGTAGTTCCGGGACTACCCACTACGAGCAGTACTTC.

For this clone: The sample holds other DNA sequences that translate to the same CDR3. The genes are TRBV6-5 and TRBJ1-6; 9 bases are a match to TRBD1. CDR1 and CDR2 from the germline V gene are MNHEY and SVGAGI. The ends lost 0 bases at V and 9 bases at J; junction bases unmatched: 3. This CDR3 region has 15 residues. The CDR3 protein is CASSYSTGGGSPLHF. CDR3 sequence (DNA): TGTGCCAGCAGTTACTCCACAGGGGGCGGTTCACCCCTCCACTTT.

The rearrangement joins TRBV2 to TRBJ1-2, with TRBD1 as a possible D gene (5 bases). Germline CDR1 reads SNHLY; CDR2 reads FYNNEI. The CDR3 is made up of 13 amino acids. V gave up 6 bases and J gave up 4 bases, with 12 bases separating them. DNA for the CDR3: TGTGCCAGCAGAGCTCACACAGGCTATGGCTACACCTTC. The encoded protein is CASRAHTGYGYTF.

The J gene is TRBJ2-5, the V gene TRBV6-5, with D perhaps TRBD1 (6 bases). Between the trimmed V and J ends, which lost 2 bases and 2 bases, there was a span of 9 bases. The CDR3 totals 14 residues. Per the germline V gene, CDR1 is MNHEY and CDR2 is SVGAGI. CDR3: CASSYLDRQETQYF. The CDR3 nucleotides read TGTGCCAGCAGTTACCTGGACAGACAAGAGACCCAGTACTTC.

The rearrangement links TRBV28 to TRBJ2-7, with TRBD1 matching 9 bases. J gave up 3 bases and V 3 bases, and 9 bases lay outside the gene matches. CDR1 and CDR2 from the germline V gene are MDHEN and SYDVKM. The CDR3 covers 16 residues. Written as DNA, the CDR3 is TGTGCCAGCAGTTTGACCGGGACAGGGACCAACTACGAGCAGTACTTC. The encoded protein is CASSLTGTGTNYEQYF.

The chain combines TRBV11-3 with TRBJ2-6; weak D call: TRBD2 (6 bases). Per the germline V gene, CDR1 is SGHNT and CDR2 is YENEEA. This CDR3 contains 20 residues. Trimming removed 0 bases at V and 0 bases at J, with 18 bases between. CDR3 in DNA: TGTGCCAGCAGCTTAGACCCGGGACTTCGGGTTAGCTCTGGGGCCAACGTCCTGACTTTC. Its protein product is CASSLDPGLRVSSGANVLTF.

This chain uses TRBV4-3 with TRBJ2-7, with D perhaps TRBD2 (6 bases). Trimming pared 5 bases from V and 4 bases from J, leaving 15 bases between. The CDR3 contains 14 residues. Germline loops: CDR1 LGHNA, CDR2 YSLEER. In DNA form, the CDR3 reads TGCGCCAGCAGCTTCCTGCGGGGAGGATACGAGCAGTACTTC. It translates to CASSFLRGGYEQYF.

The V call is TRBV7-8, the J call TRBJ1-2; D gene uncertain. The V end lost 5 bases, the J end lost 0 bases, and 13 bases lay between the germline ends. The CDR3 spans 15 residues. Germline-derived CDR1 and CDR2 are SGHVS and FQNEAQ. The CDR3: CASSPSYMANYGYTF. The CDR3 DNA sequence: TGTGCCAGCAGCCCGAGCTACATGGCTAACTATGGCTACACCTTC.

The rearrangement links TRBV18 to TRBJ1-5; D not resolved. CDR3 length: 14 residues. Trimming left V 4 bases short and J 4 bases short, with 11 bases between. The germline V gene encodes CDR1 KGHSH and CDR2 LQKENI. CDR3 coding DNA: TGTGCCAGCTCACGCGACACCGCAAATCAGCCCCAGCATTTT. This gives the protein CASSRDTANQPQHF.

This sequence joins TRBV7-9 and TRBJ1-4; possible D gene TRBD1, 6 bases. The V gene lost 1 base and the J gene lost 5 bases, with 11 bases spanning the gap. This CDR3 region has 15 residues. Germline CDR1 SEHNR, CDR2 FQNEAQ (reference sequence). The CDR3 here is CASSLDGQPNEKLFF. Written as DNA, the CDR3 is TGTGCCAGCAGCTTAGACGGACAGCCAAATGAAAAACTGTTTTTT.

This chain uses TRBV6-5 with TRBJ1-1, with unresolved D. The CDR3 loop spans 14 amino acids. Germline lookup yields CDR1 MNHEY and CDR2 SVGAGI. The V and J ends lost 0 bases and 1 base respectively, with 6 bases between them. The CDR3 reads CASSYSPANTEAFF. CDR3 sequence (DNA): TGTGCCAGCAGTTACTCCCCTGCGAACACTGAAGCTTTCTTT.

V gene TRBV5-1 combines with J gene TRBJ2-1; 7 bases are a match to TRBD2. The V segment lost 4 bases and the J segment 4 bases; nucleotides outside the gene matches: 11. CDR1 is SGHRS and CDR2 is YFSETQ in the germline V gene. The CDR3 is made up of 16 amino acids. The CDR3 loop reads CASSVIERGVYNEQFF. As DNA, the CDR3 is TGCGCCAGCAGCGTTATAGAACGGGGGGTATACAATGAGCAGTTCTTC.

This chain links TRBV12-3 or TRBV12-4 with TRBJ1-3, with unresolved D. The CDR3 consists of 12 residues. V was pared by 3 bases and J by 5 bases, with 5 bases between. The CDR3 reads CASSLSRNTIYF. The CDR3 DNA is TGTGCCAGCAGTTTGAGTCGAAACACCATATATTTT.

The genes are TRBV6-5 and TRBJ2-5, with 7 bases lining up with TRBD2. Germline CDR1 is MNHEY and CDR2 is SVGAGI. The CDR3 runs 15 residues. The V segment lost 6 bases and the J segment 5 bases; nucleotides outside the gene matches: 12. The CDR3 nucleotides read TGTGCCAGCAGAAGAGGTCCAGCGGGGTTCGAGACCCAGTACTTC. Amino acid sequence: CASRRGPAGFETQYF.

The chain combines TRBV6-5 with TRBJ2-2; no reliable D call. Germline-derived CDR1 and CDR2 are MNHEY and SVGAGI. The CDR3 totals 14 residues. Trimming cost V 8 bases and J 1 base, with 11 bases left between them. In DNA form, the CDR3 reads TGTGCCAGCCCAACAGACTGGAACACCGGGGAGCTGTTTTTT. This translates into CASPTDWNTGELFF.

This clone appeared once. The chain is built from TRBV6-2 or TRBV6-3 and TRBJ1-1; D unclear. Looked up from germline, CDR1 is MNHEY and CDR2 is SVGEGT. V was pared by 6 bases and J by 6 bases, with 14 bases between. The CDR3 sequence is 13 residues long. CDR3 DNA sequence: TGTGCCAGCAGCCTTCACGGACGGGCTGAAGCTTTCTTT. Translating gives CASSLHGRAEAFF.

The chain links TRBV27 to TRBJ2-3; 7 bases are a match to TRBD1. The CDR3 runs to 14 residues. Germline assignment: CDR1 MNHEY and CDR2 SMNVEV (reference sequence). V shed 2 bases, J shed 2 bases, and the junction held 1 base outside the gene matches. The CDR3 coding sequence is TGTGCCAGCAGTTTAGGGACAGCCACAGATACGCAGTATTTT. As protein: CASSLGTATDTQYF.

This chain links TRBV3-1 (or the pseudogene TRBV3-2) with TRBJ1-6; possible D gene TRBD1, 6 bases. The length of the CDR3 is 14 residues. Germline CDR1 LGHDT, CDR2 YNNKEL (reference sequence). Between the trimmed V and J ends, which lost 4 bases and 9 bases, there was a span of 13 bases. The CDR3 sequence: CASSPSQDSSPLHF. The CDR3 nucleotides are TGTGCCAGCAGCCCGTCACAGGACAGTTCACCCCTCCACTTT.

J is TRBJ1-1 and V is TRBV18; no reliable D call. Trimming stripped 2 bases from V and 4 bases from J, with 5 bases between. CDR3 length: 12 amino acids. Germline loops: CDR1 KGHSH, CDR2 LQKENI. This chain's CDR3 is CASSPGVTEAFF. DNA of the CDR3: TGTGCCAGCTCACCAGGGGTCACTGAAGCTTTCTTT.